This T cell receptor (beta chain) was documented in a study of shared clonotypes between healthy human individuals. Germline loops: CDR1 SGHRS, CDR2 YFSETQ. The CDR3 sequence is 13 residues long. Generated by immunoSEQ multiplex PCR, the TCRdb table keeps only in-frame clones and is missing some. This sample has over a million clones, with about 75% found just once. This receptor was obtained from a young man in good health. The genes are TRBV5-1 and TRBJ1-4; tentatively, D is TRBD1 (6 bases). Specimen: memory CD4+ T cells sorted from blood. Subset denoted: CD45RA-negative fraction. The CDR3 loop reads CACKGGSNEKLFF. CDR3 coding DNA: TGCGCATGCAAGGGGGGGTCTAATGAAAAACTGTTTTTT.